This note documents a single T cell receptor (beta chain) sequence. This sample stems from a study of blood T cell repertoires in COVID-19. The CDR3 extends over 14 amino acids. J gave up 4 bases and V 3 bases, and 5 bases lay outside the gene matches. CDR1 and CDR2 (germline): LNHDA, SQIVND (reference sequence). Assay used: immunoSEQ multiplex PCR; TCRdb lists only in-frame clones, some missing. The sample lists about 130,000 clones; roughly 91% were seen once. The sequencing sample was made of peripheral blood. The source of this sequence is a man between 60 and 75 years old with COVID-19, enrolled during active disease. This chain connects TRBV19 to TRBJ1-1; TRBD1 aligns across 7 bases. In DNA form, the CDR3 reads TGTGCCAGTAGTATCAAGGGGGCGGGCACTGAAGCTTTCTTT. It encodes CASSIKGAGTEAFF.